This T cell receptor (beta chain) came from a study of blood T cell repertoires in COVID-19. TCRdb keeps only in-frame clones here, not all; method: immunoSEQ multiplex PCR. The repertoire includes approximately 450,000 clones, 87% of them detected once, and just under 2% sits in the top ten. This CDR3 is built from 17 residues. Germline assignment: CDR1 SGDLS and CDR2 YYNGEE. The J segment lost 3 bases and the V segment lost 4 bases, leaving 12 bases of the junction unmatched. The sequence was obtained from a woman between 18 and 29 years old with acute COVID-19. Sequenced input: PBMCs or T cells enriched from blood (not recorded which). The genes are TRBV9 and TRBJ2-1; 8 nucleotides agree with TRBD2. CDR3 nucleotides: TGTGCCAGCAGCATAGGGGCCGGGACTAGTCTCTACAATGAGCAGTTCTTC. The encoded protein is CASSIGAGTSLYNEQFF.